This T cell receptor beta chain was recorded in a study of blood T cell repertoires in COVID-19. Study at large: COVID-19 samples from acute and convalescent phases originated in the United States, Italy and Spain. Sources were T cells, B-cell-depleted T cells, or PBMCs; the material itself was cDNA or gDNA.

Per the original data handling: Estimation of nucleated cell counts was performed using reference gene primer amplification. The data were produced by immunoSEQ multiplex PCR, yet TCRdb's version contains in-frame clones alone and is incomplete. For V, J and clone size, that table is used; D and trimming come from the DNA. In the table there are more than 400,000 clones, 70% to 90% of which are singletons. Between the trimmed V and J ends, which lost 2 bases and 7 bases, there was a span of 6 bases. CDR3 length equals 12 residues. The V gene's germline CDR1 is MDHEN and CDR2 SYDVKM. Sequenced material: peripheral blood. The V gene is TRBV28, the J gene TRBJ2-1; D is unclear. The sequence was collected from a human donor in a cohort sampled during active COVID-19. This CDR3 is CASSLLKNEQFF. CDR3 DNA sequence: TGTGCCAGCAGTTTACTAAAGAATGAGCAGTTCTTC. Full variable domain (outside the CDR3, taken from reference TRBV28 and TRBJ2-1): DVKVTQSSRYLVKRTGEKVFLECVQDMDHENMFWYRQDPGLGLRLIYFSYDVKMKEKGDIPEGYSVSREKKERFSLILESASTNQTSMYLCASSLLKNEQFFGPGTRLTVL.